Detailed here is one T cell receptor beta chain. This CDR3 contains 12 residues. CDR1 is DFQATT, CDR2 SNEGSKA, per germline (reference sequence). V gave up 8 bases and J gave up 2 bases, with 10 bases separating them. This entry comes from a study of Graves' ophthalmopathy and Graves' hyperthyroidism. For repertoire sequencing, the TCR beta CDR3 regions were amplified from RNA transcripts. RT-PCR in the first round used HTBI primers; a second-round multiplex PCR followed. TCRdb independently ran MiXCR on the multiplex PCR reads; one entry per CDR3 protein. This sample has 300,000 to 450,000 distinct CDR3 sequences; about 18% occur once, and the top ten carry approximately 2.4%.

V is TRBV20-1 and J is TRBJ1-5; D is ambiguous. This clonotype was sampled from an adult woman with stable Graves' hyperthyroidism. Sequencing input: peripheral blood. The CDR3 loop reads CSSTRGNQPQHF. The CDR3, as DNA: TGCAGTTCAACTCGGGGCAATCAGCCCCAGCATTTT.